This entry lists 26 T cell receptor beta chains sequenced from one sample in a study of T cell clones after liver transplantation. The method was immunoSEQ multiplex PCR; TCRdb's version includes in-frame clones alone and lacks a portion of them. The repertoire includes around 9,300 clones, around 72% of them detected once, and 20% to 25% sits in the top ten. Sequencing used CD8+ T cells from blood, obtained at the approximately 15-month timepoint. These receptors all stem from a human patient who received a liver transplant. The graft donor may be the source of some T cells.

In its sample, this clone was seen a few times. The J gene is TRBJ1-1, the V gene TRBV29-1; D is possibly TRBD1 (5 bases). Germline-derived CDR1 and CDR2 are SQVTM and ANQGSEA. This CDR3 has 17 residues. V was trimmed by 2 bases and J by 0 bases, leaving 19 bases between them. The DNA of the CDR3 is TGCAGCGTTGAATCGTATTCGGGACGGCTTATGAACACTGAAGCTTTCTTT. Protein product: CSVESYSGRLMNTEAFF.

V gene TRBV29-1 combines with J gene TRBJ1-1, with unresolved D. The germline V gene encodes CDR1 SQVTM and CDR2 ANQGSEA. Between the trimmed V and J ends, which lost 4 bases and 3 bases, there was a span of 12 bases. This CDR3 comprises 13 residues. The CDR3 reads CSVVVGNYTEAFF. In nucleotides, the CDR3 is TGCAGCGTTGTGGTCGGGAATTACACTGAAGCTTTCTTT. The complete variable domain, with remaining parts taken from reference TRBV29-1 and TRBJ1-1, reads SAVISQKPSRDICQRGTSLTIQCQVDSQVTMMFWYRQQPGQSLTLIATANQGSEATYESGFVIDKFPISRPNLTFSTLTVSNMSPEDSSIYLCSVVVGNYTEAFFGQGTRLTVV.

The J gene is TRBJ2-3, the V gene TRBV13; TRBD1 agrees at 8 bases. The CDR3 consists of 15 residues. Germline CDR1 is PRHDT and CDR2 is FYEKMQ (reference sequence). V lost 4 bases and J lost 2; bases outside the gene matches: 5. The DNA for the CDR3 is TGTGCCAGCAGCTCCGGACAGGGCTACACAGATACGCAGTATTTT. Translating it yields CASSSGQGYTDTQYF.

This clone showed up just once. The chain has TRBV15 and TRBJ1-1, with 9 positions matching TRBD1. CDR3 size: 15 residues. With V trimmed by 5 bases and J by 5 bases, 9 bases remained unmatched. The germline gives CDR1 LNHNV, CDR2 YYDKDF (reference sequence). DNA for the CDR3: TGTGCCACCAGCTCGTGGACAGGGGTTTATACTGAAGCTTTCTTT. Translating gives CATSSWTGVYTEAFF.

V gene TRBV18 combines with J gene TRBJ1-1; TRBD1 matches at 7 bases. CDR3 size: 14 residues. Germline CDR1 reads KGHSH; CDR2 reads LQKENI. Trimming removed 4 bases from V and 9 bases from J; junction bases left unmatched: 11. In nucleotides, the CDR3 is TGTGCCAGCTCACTGCCCGGGACAGAACTCCAAGCTTTCTTT. It codes for CASSLPGTELQAFF. Full variable domain (outside the CDR3, taken from reference TRBV18 and TRBJ1-1): NAGVMQNPRHLVRRRGQEARLRCSPMKGHSHVYWYRQLPEEGLKFMVYLQKENIIDESGMPKERFSAEFPKEGPSILRIQQVVRGDSAAYFCASSLPGTELQAFFGQGTRLTVV.

Comments on this clone: A single base is all that separates this from a far larger clone, so a read error is likely. Other nucleotide sequences in the sample specify the same CDR3. The chain couples TRBV5-4 to TRBJ2-7; 10 bases are a match to TRBD1. In germline, CDR1 is SGHNT, CDR2 YYREEE (reference sequence). The CDR3 covers 15 residues. J was trimmed by 5 bases and V by 4 bases; bases with no gene match: 9. DNA of the CDR3: TGTGCCAGCAGCCTGGAGGGACAGGGGAACGACGAGCAGTACTTC. Protein: CASSLEGQGNDEQYF.

This chain uses TRBV27 with TRBJ2-5; TRBD1 matches 7 bases. V lost 3 bases to trimming and J lost 2 bases; unmatched junction nucleotides: 9. The germline V gene encodes CDR1 MNHEY and CDR2 SMNVEV (reference sequence). This CDR3 is built from 16 residues. The CDR3 is CASSFTPGTEQETQYF. CDR3 nucleotides: TGTGCCAGCAGTTTCACTCCCGGGACAGAGCAAGAGACCCAGTACTTC.

This chain uses TRBV30 with TRBJ2-7; D gene unclear. Between the trimmed V and J ends, which lost 2 bases and 3 bases, there was a span of 11 bases. The germline V gene encodes CDR1 GTSNPN and CDR2 SVGIG (reference sequence). This CDR3 comprises 13 residues. The CDR3 bases are TGTGCCTGGAGTCCCAACAGTGACTACGAGCAGTACGTC. Residues: CAWSPNSDYEQYV.

The chain is built from TRBV29-1 and TRBJ2-7, with 9 bases that match TRBD2. CDR3 size: 14 residues. The trim removed 8 bases at V and 4 bases at J, leaving 12 bases unmatched. Germline assignment: CDR1 SQVTM and CDR2 ANQGSEA. CDR3 residues: CSPNTGTSLYEQYV. For the CDR3, the DNA is TGCAGCCCCAACACCGGGACTAGCCTATACGAGCAGTACGTC.

The chain couples TRBV5-4 to TRBJ2-5, with a possible D match to TRBD2 (7 bases). The tail of the sequence fits TRBJ2-7 better, so the J call may be wrong. The CDR3 runs 12 residues. Germline CDR1 is SGHNT and CDR2 is YYREEE (reference sequence). The CDR3 region has the DNA TGTGCCAGCAGAGGGAGGGGGAACGAGCAGTACTTC. It codes for CASRGRGNEQYF.

This sequence joins TRBV11-3 and TRBJ2-5; D remains ambiguous. The CDR3 runs 13 residues. Between the trimmed V and J ends, which lost 1 base and 5 bases, there was a span of 8 bases. The V gene's germline CDR1 is SGHNT and CDR2 YENEEA. The CDR3 DNA follows: TGTGCCAGCAGCTTAGGTCCCGGCGAGACCCAGTACTTC. This codes for CASSLGPGETQYF.

The CDR3 sequence: CASSFGGELGQGLAEAFF. For the CDR3, the DNA is TGCGCCAGCAGCTTCGGTGGGGAACTAGGACAGGGGTTAGCTGAAGCTTTCTTT. The genes are TRBV5-1 and TRBJ1-1; 9 bases are a match to TRBD1. The CDR3 has 18 amino acids. V lost 2 bases, J lost 6 bases, and 17 bases stayed unmatched. The germline V gene encodes CDR1 SGHRS and CDR2 YFSETQ.

The genes are TRBV7-9 and TRBJ1-2, with 7 bases lining up with TRBD1. Germline V gene lookup returns CDR1 SEHNR and CDR2 FQNEAQ (reference sequence). V dropped 5 bases and J dropped 2; count of bases not matched to a gene: 2. The CDR3 runs to 13 residues. In DNA form, the CDR3 reads TGTGCCAGCAGCCCGGGACAGAACTATGGCTACACCTTC. Translation gives CASSPGQNYGYTF.

This clone was seen a few times. The chain links TRBV27 to TRBJ1-5; perhaps TRBD1 as D (5 bases). Germline V gives CDR1 MNHEY, CDR2 SMNVEV (reference sequence). V lost 7 bases, J lost 4 bases, and 17 bases lay in between. The CDR3 covers 15 residues. CDR3 DNA: TGTGCCAGCATCCCCCGGGGCAGGGAAAATCAGCCCCAGCATTTT. Residues: CASIPRGRENQPQHF.

The V gene is TRBV5-6, the J gene TRBJ2-7, with 10 bases fitting TRBD2. V shed 4 bases and J 9 bases; nucleotides not matched to a gene: 16. This CDR3 region has 16 residues. Looked up from germline, CDR1 is SGHDT and CDR2 is YYEEEE. The CDR3 nucleotides read TGTGCCAGCAGCCCAACCGGGACTAGCGCTACTTTAGGGCAGTACGTC. As protein: CASSPTGTSATLGQYV.

Note on this clone: Other DNA sequences of this sample code for an identical CDR3. V is TRBV5-6 and J is TRBJ2-7; 10 bases map to TRBD1. The junction had 5 bases not matched to a gene; V was cut back by 0 bases and J by 5 bases. Germline assignment: CDR1 SGHDT and CDR2 YYEEEE. CDR3 size: 15 residues. The CDR3 bases are TGTGCCAGCAGCTTGGAGGGACAGGGGAACGACGAGCAGTACTTC. Translation: CASSLEGQGNDEQYF. Full variable domain (outside the CDR3, taken from reference TRBV5-6 and TRBJ2-7): DAGVTQSPTHLIKTRGQQVTLRCSPKSGHDTVSWYQQALGQGPQFIFQYYEEEERQRGNFPDRFSGHQFPNYSSELNVNALLLGDSALYLCASSLEGQGNDEQYFGPGTRLTVT.

V usage is TRBV28 and J usage is TRBJ1-5; no firm D call. V dropped 3 bases and J dropped 0 bases, with 9 bases sitting between them. CDR3 length: 15 residues. From germline, CDR1 is MDHEN and CDR2 SYDVKM. The CDR3 loop is CASSFGVNSNQPQHF. The CDR3 DNA reads TGTGCCAGCAGTTTCGGGGTTAATAGCAATCAGCCCCAGCATTTT.

This clone has just a few counts. V gene TRBV6-4 combines with J gene TRBJ2-3; 10 bases match TRBD1. This CDR3 region has 15 residues. Germline CDR1 and CDR2: MRHNA and SNTAGT. J was trimmed by 2 bases and V by 2 bases; bases with no gene match: 1. The CDR3 bases are TGTGCCAGCAGTGACGGGACAGGGGCCACAGATACGCAGTATTTT. It yields the protein CASSDGTGATDTQYF.

The rearrangement links TRBV5-8 to TRBJ2-5, with D perhaps assigned TRBD1 or TRBD2 (5 bases each). The V end lost 4 bases, the J end lost 11 bases, and 21 bases lay between the germline ends. The CDR3 has 14 residues. Germline V gene sequence: CDR1 SGHTS, CDR2 YDEGEE. Here the CDR3 reads CASSPLGEGWGQYF. CDR3 nucleotide sequence: TGTGCCAGCAGCCCCCTAGGTGAGGGCTGGGGGCAGTACTTC.

The chain uses TRBV6-1 and TRBJ2-7, with TRBD1 identical over 8 bases. This CDR3 has 16 residues. Germline V gene sequence: CDR1 MNHNS, CDR2 SASEGT. V was clipped by 4 bases and J by 7 bases; unmatched bases: 15. The DNA for the CDR3 is TGTGCCAGCAGTGCCGATCAGGGGGCCCCTGGATCGGAGCAGTACTTC. Translation gives CASSADQGAPGSEQYF.

This clone has a handful of counts. V gene TRBV2 combines with J gene TRBJ1-5, with 10 bases that match TRBD1. The CDR3 is made up of 16 amino acids. Germline V lookup: CDR1 SNHLY, CDR2 FYNNEI. Trimming at V came to 4 bases and at J to 0 bases, leaving 3 bases not matched to a gene. The CDR3 bases are TGTGCCAGCAGTGGGGACAGGGGCCATAGCAATCAGCCCCAGCATTTT. Its protein product is CASSGDRGHSNQPQHF.

Notes on this clone: This sample also contains other DNA sequences that code for the same CDR3. V is TRBV4-1 and J is TRBJ1-1, with 10 bases identical to TRBD1. Germline CDR1 is MGHRA and CDR2 is YSYEKL. The CDR3 consists of 16 residues. The V gene end was trimmed by 0 bases and the J gene end by 1 base; junction bases not matched to a gene: 2. The CDR3 nucleotides read TGCGCCAGCAGCCAAGATGGGACAGGGGAGAACACTGAAGCTTTCTTT. Translation: CASSQDGTGENTEAFF.

This chain uses TRBV28 with TRBJ1-3; no clear D. This CDR3 has 14 amino acids. Trimming left V 3 bases short and J 6 bases short, with 12 bases between. Per the germline V gene, CDR1 is MDHEN and CDR2 is SYDVKM. CDR3 sequence (DNA): TGTGCCAGCAGTTTTAAGGGCCTGAAAAACACCATATATTTT. Translated: CASSFKGLKNTIYF.

This chain links TRBV25-1 with TRBJ1-1; D might be TRBD1 (5 bases). The V end lost 10 bases, the J end lost 8 bases, and 14 bases lay between the germline ends. The CDR3 is 11 residues long. Germline CDR1 is MGHDK and CDR2 is SYGVNS. In DNA, the CDR3 is TGTGCCACCCAGGACATTCTCGAAGCTTTCTTT. Amino acid sequence: CATQDILEAFF.

The chain combines TRBV15 with TRBJ2-2; D might be TRBD1 or TRBD2, each matching 5 bases. The CDR3 loop spans 17 amino acids. Trimming removed 11 bases from V and 4 bases from J, with 26 bases in between. Germline values: CDR1 LNHNV, CDR2 YYDKDF (reference sequence). The CDR3 DNA sequence: TGTGCCGTAGAGGGGACCCGGACGGGGTGGGGCACCGGGGAGCTGTTTTTT. It codes for CAVEGTRTGWGTGELFF.

This sequence joins TRBV2 and TRBJ2-3; D gene unclear. The CDR3 spans 15 residues. Trimming removed 7 bases at V and 7 bases at J, with 21 bases between. Per germline, CDR1 SNHLY and CDR2 FYNNEI. The CDR3 loop is CASIKDLLSHHTQYF. As DNA, the CDR3 is TGTGCCAGCATTAAAGACCTACTTAGTCACCATACGCAGTATTTT.